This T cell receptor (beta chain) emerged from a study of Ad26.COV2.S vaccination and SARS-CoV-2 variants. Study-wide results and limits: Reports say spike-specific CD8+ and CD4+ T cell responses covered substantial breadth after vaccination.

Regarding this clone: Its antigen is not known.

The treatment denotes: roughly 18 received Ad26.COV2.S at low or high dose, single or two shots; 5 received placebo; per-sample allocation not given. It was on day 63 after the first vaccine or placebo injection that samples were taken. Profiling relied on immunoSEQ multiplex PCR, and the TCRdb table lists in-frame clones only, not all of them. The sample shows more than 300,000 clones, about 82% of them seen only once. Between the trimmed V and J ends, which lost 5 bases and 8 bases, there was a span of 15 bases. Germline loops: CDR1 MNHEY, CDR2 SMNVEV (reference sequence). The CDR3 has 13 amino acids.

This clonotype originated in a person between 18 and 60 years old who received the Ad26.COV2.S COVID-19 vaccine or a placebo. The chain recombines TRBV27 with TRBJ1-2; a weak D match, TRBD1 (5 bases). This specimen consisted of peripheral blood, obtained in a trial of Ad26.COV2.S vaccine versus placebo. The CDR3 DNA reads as TGTGCCAGCAGTCTGGGGGGGAGTAGGGGCTACACCTTC. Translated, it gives CASSLGGSRGYTF.